The 8 T cell receptor beta chains listed next were all sequenced from one sample in a study of T cell repertoires in cytomegalovirus infection. TCRdb itself ran the reads through MiXCR, one entry per CDR3 protein. The sample consists of about 37,000 distinct CDR3 sequences, roughly 49% of them appearing once. Antigens of these TCRs are unknown. The material was CD8+ T cells from cultured PBMCs, obtained from culture after CMV antigen stimulation. These TCRs come from a human donor in good health (CMV status not recorded). Some clones in this sample may be carry-over from other donors' samples.

This clonotype was detected a few times. The rearrangement links TRBV6-6 to TRBJ2-7; no reliable D call. Germline V gene data show CDR1 as MNHNY and CDR2 as SVGAGI (reference sequence). V was cut by 7 bases and J by 4 bases, with 14 bases left in between. This CDR3 has 13 residues. In DNA form, the CDR3 reads TGTGCCAGCACCCCAGCCGATTATTACGAGCAGTACTTC. This translates into CASTPADYYEQYF.

This clonotype was picked up one time. The V call is TRBV7-2, the J call TRBJ2-1; D is unclear. CDR3 length equals 13 residues. Per germline, CDR1 SGHTA and CDR2 FQGNSA. Trimming removed 6 bases from V and 6 bases from J, with 12 bases in between. CDR3 residues: CASSRAFGNEQFF. CDR3 DNA: TGTGCCAGCAGTAGGGCGTTCGGCAATGAGCAGTTCTTC. Using reference TRBV7-2 and TRBJ2-1 for the parts outside the CDR3, the full variable domain is GAGVSQSPSNKVTEKGKDVELRCDPISGHTALYWYRQSLGQGLEFLIYFQGNSAPDKSGLPSDRFSAERTGGSVSTLTIQRTQQEDSAVYLCASSRAFGNEQFFGPGTRLTVL.

This chain's CDR3 is CASSLAEVTPWNQPQHF. The CDR3 bases are TGTGCCAGCAGCTTAGCGGAGGTCACGCCGTGGAATCAGCCCCAGCATTTT. The rearrangement joins TRBV7-8 to TRBJ1-5; D is undetermined. This CDR3 region has 17 residues. Germline V CDR1 and CDR2: SGHVS, FQNEAQ. Deletions cut 0 bases from V and 4 bases from J, with 16 bases between.

The chain couples TRBV29-1 to TRBJ2-2, with 7 bases matching TRBD2. V dropped 8 bases and J dropped 6; count of bases not matched to a gene: 6. Looked up from germline, CDR1 is SQVTM and CDR2 is ANQGSEA. The CDR3 runs to 12 residues. The CDR3 region has the DNA TGCAGCCTCAGACTAGCATCCGGGGAGCTGTTTTTT. It encodes CSLRLASGELFF.

The chain has TRBV9 and TRBJ2-5; D is unresolved. This CDR3 has 10 residues. Germline values: CDR1 SGDLS, CDR2 YYNGEE. Trimming removed 3 bases from V and 5 bases from J, with 2 bases in between. The CDR3 here is CASSGETQYF. The CDR3 DNA is TGTGCCAGCAGCGGGGAGACCCAGTACTTC.

V is TRBV4-1 and J is TRBJ2-1; D is unresolved. V lost 1 base, J lost 4 bases, and 11 bases lay in between. Germline CDR1 MGHRA, CDR2 YSYEKL. The CDR3 totals 15 residues. The DNA for the CDR3 is TGCGCCAGCAGCCAAGGAAACTTCGGGTACAATGAGCAGTTCTTC. It yields the protein CASSQGNFGYNEQFF.

This clonotype was counted only a few times. V and J are TRBV7-3 and TRBJ1-1, with TRBD1 matching 7 bases. CDR3 length: 18 residues. Germline-derived CDR1 and CDR2 are SGHTA and FQGTGA. Trimming at V came to 2 bases and at J to 7 bases, leaving 19 bases not matched to a gene. CDR3 loop: CASSLETGANLRCLEAFF. CDR3 nucleotide sequence: TGTGCCAGCAGCTTAGAAACAGGGGCTAACCTTAGATGCCTTGAAGCTTTCTTT.

The chain couples TRBV4-1 to TRBJ2-4; D remains ambiguous. Trimming took 0 bases from V and 4 from J, leaving 19 bases between them. Germline CDR1 and CDR2: MGHRA and YSYEKL. The CDR3 spans 18 residues. The CDR3 reads CASSQDGFGVDAKNIQYF. CDR3 bases: TGCGCCAGCAGCCAAGATGGTTTTGGAGTGGACGCTAAAAACATTCAGTACTTC.